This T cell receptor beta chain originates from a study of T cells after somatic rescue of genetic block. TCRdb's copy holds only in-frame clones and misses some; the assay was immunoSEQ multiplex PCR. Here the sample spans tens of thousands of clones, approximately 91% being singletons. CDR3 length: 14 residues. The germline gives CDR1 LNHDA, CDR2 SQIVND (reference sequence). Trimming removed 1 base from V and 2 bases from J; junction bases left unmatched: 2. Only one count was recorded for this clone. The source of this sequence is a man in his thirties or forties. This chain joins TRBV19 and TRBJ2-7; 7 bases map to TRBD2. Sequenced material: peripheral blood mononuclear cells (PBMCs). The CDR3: CASSIAGGPYEQYF. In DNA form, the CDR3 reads TGTGCCAGTAGTATAGCGGGAGGCCCCTACGAGCAGTACTTC.